The 10 T cell receptor beta chains listed next were all sequenced from one sample in a study of blood T cell repertoires in COVID-19. Clones were sequenced by immunoSEQ multiplex PCR, and TCRdb holds only the in-frame ones, with some missing. Among some 290,000 clones listed, 75% to 90% were seen once. Material: peripheral blood. These receptor sequences come from a woman aged 50 to 65 who had recovered from COVID-19.

The rearrangement joins TRBV6-1 to TRBJ2-1; no clear D gene. The V end lost 2 bases, the J end lost 12 bases, and 11 bases lay between the germline ends. The CDR3 sequence is 12 residues long. Germline loops: CDR1 MNHNS, CDR2 SASEGT. The CDR3 loop is CASSERGLGQFF. CDR3 sequence (DNA): TGTGCCAGCAGTGAAAGAGGCCTAGGGCAGTTCTTC.

This chain joins TRBV6-5 and TRBJ1-1; the match to TRBD1 covers 7 bases. This CDR3 has 14 amino acids. Germline CDR1 reads MNHEY; CDR2 reads SVGAGI. Trimming at V came to 6 bases and at J to 1 base, leaving 5 bases not matched to a gene. The CDR3 DNA follows: TGTGCCAGCAGAAACAGGGGCCAGAACACTGAAGCTTTCTTT. Protein product: CASRNRGQNTEAFF.

The J gene is TRBJ2-3, the V gene TRBV7-9, with D hard to call. Trimming shortened V by 6 bases and J by 5 bases, and 6 bases separated the two germline ends. This CDR3 region has 11 residues. Looked up from germline, CDR1 is SEHNR and CDR2 is FQNEAQ (reference sequence). CDR3 residues: CASSLVDTQYF. Written as DNA, the CDR3 is TGTGCCAGCAGTCTCGTAGATACGCAGTATTTT.

The sample holds one count of this clone. V gene TRBV6-5 combines with J gene TRBJ2-5, with D possibly TRBD2 on 6 matching bases. The CDR3 consists of 15 residues. V lost 2 bases to trimming and J lost 8 bases, with 18 bases between them. In germline, CDR1 is MNHEY, CDR2 SVGAGI. CDR3 nucleotide sequence: TGTGCCAGCAGTTACCTCCCGCGGGAAGGTGAAACCCAGTACTTC. This codes for CASSYLPREGETQYF.

The J gene is TRBJ1-4, the V gene TRBV24-1; D is uncertain. With 6 bases removed from V and 0 bases from J, the gap between germline ends came to 16 bases. The CDR3 loop spans 17 amino acids. In germline, CDR1 is KGHDR, CDR2 SFDVKD. This chain's CDR3 is CATSSGGGPATNEKLFF. Here the CDR3 DNA reads TGTGCCACCAGTTCCGGCGGAGGACCAGCAACTAATGAAAAACTGTTTTTT.

The J gene is TRBJ1-2, the V gene TRBV5-6; D is perhaps TRBD1 (5 bases). This CDR3 is 13 amino acids long. Per germline, CDR1 SGHDT and CDR2 YYEEEE. Trimming left V 5 bases short and J 6 bases short, with 14 bases between. The CDR3 region is CASSLPGRNGYTF. The DNA for the CDR3 is TGTGCCAGCAGTCTCCCAGGGCGCAATGGCTACACCTTC.

J is TRBJ2-1 and V is TRBV27; 8 nucleotides match TRBD1. Germline assignment: CDR1 MNHEY and CDR2 SMNVEV (reference sequence). CDR3 length equals 15 residues. Unmatched junction bases numbered 9, after V lost 5 bases and J lost 6 bases. CDR3 in amino acids: CASSRTGLSGNEQFF. CDR3 sequence (DNA): TGTGCCAGCAGTAGGACAGGGCTGAGTGGCAATGAGCAGTTCTTC.

The rearrangement joins TRBV19 to TRBJ1-1; perhaps TRBD1 as D (6 bases). V was shortened by 6 bases and J by 3 bases, with 14 bases between the two germline ends. This CDR3 spans 14 amino acids. Germline-derived CDR1 and CDR2 are LNHDA and SQIVND (reference sequence). The CDR3 bases are TGTGCCAGTAGGCGGGGGGCGCGGGACACTGAAGCTTTCTTT. It encodes CASRRGARDTEAFF. The variable domain in full, completed from reference TRBV19 and TRBJ1-1, reads DGGITQSPKYLFRKEGQNVTLSCEQNLNHDAMYWYRQDPGQGLRLIYYSQIVNDFQKGDIAEGYSVSREKKESFPLTVTSAQKNPTAFYLCASRRGARDTEAFFGQGTRLTVV.

The CDR3 region is CASSPINRGWNSPLHF. CDR3 DNA: TGTGCCAGCAGTCCGATCAACAGGGGTTGGAATTCACCCCTCCACTTT. The V call is TRBV6-2 or TRBV6-3, the J call TRBJ1-6; 7 nucleotides line up with TRBD1. The CDR3 has 16 residues. Trimming at V came to 5 bases and at J to 7 bases, leaving 11 bases not matched to a gene. The germline V gene encodes CDR1 MNHEY and CDR2 SVGEGT.

The rearrangement links TRBV11-2 to TRBJ2-5; TRBD2 matches at 13 bases. J gave up 4 bases and V 5 bases, and 7 bases lay outside the gene matches. The CDR3 is 16 amino acids. CDR1 SGHAT and CDR2 FQNNGV come from the germline V gene. The chain's CDR3 is CASSLRLAGGIETQYF. As DNA, the CDR3 is TGTGCCAGCAGCCTGAGACTAGCGGGAGGTATAGAGACCCAGTACTTC.